The T cell receptor beta chain under discussion was sequenced for a study of blood T cell repertoires in COVID-19. The CDR3 spans 17 residues. Germline CDR1 reads MDHEN; CDR2 reads SYDVKM. Unmatched junction bases numbered 11, after V lost 7 bases and J lost 2 bases. Sequenced by immunoSEQ multiplex PCR; TCRdb stores in-frame clones only, minus some. The sample yields 150,000 to 200,000 clones, roughly 87% seen once. This sequence joins TRBV28 and TRBJ2-6; 7 nucleotides agree with TRBD2. Sequenced sample: peripheral blood. This sequence originates from a woman aged 65 to 85 with COVID-19, enrolled during active disease. As DNA, the CDR3 is TGTGCCAGCACATCCGGGACTAAAGACACTGGGGCCAACGTCCTGACTTTC. As protein: CASTSGTKDTGANVLTF. The full variable domain, rest sourced from reference TRBV28 and TRBJ2-6, is DVKVTQSSRYLVKRTGEKVFLECVQDMDHENMFWYRQDPGLGLRLIYFSYDVKMKEKGDIPEGYSVSREKKERFSLILESASTNQTSMYLCASTSGTKDTGANVLTFGAGSRLTVL.